The 7 T cell receptor beta chains in this list originate from one sample, sequenced in a study of patients and donors after allogeneic stem cell transplantation. In TCRdb, the RT-PCR reads were re-called with MiXCR into one record per CDR3 protein. The sample records about 960,000 distinct CDR3 sequences, roughly 18% being singletons. The sequenced material came from blood, either unsorted or a sorted T cell fraction (not recorded which). The receptors derive from a human donor who was either an allogeneic HSCT recipient or a stem cell or donor lymphocyte infusion donor (not recorded which). It is not recorded whose cells these are; they may come from a transplant donor.

This clonotype was recorded many times. The rearrangement links TRBV12-3 or TRBV12-4 to TRBJ1-3, with no clear D. Trimming left V 6 bases short and J 4 bases short, with 13 bases between. This CDR3 has 14 residues. Here the CDR3 reads CASRLAGTGNTIYF. DNA of the CDR3: TGTGCCAGCAGACTCGCGGGAACGGGAAACACCATATATTTT.

This clonotype has only a few counts. The genes are TRBV7-2 and TRBJ1-6; 7 positions match TRBD1. Trimming cost V 5 bases and J 8 bases; bases outside gene matches: 9. The CDR3 spans 15 residues. Germline values: CDR1 SGHTA, CDR2 FQGNSA. CDR3 nucleotides: TGTGCCAGCAGCCCTCGGACAGGACGGGATTCACCCCTCCACTTT. It is translated as CASSPRTGRDSPLHF.

The genes are TRBV9 and TRBJ2-2, with TRBD1 matching over 7 bases. The CDR3 spans 15 residues. After removal of 6 bases from V and 0 bases from J, the junction contained 5 bases not matched to a gene. From germline, CDR1 is SGDLS and CDR2 YYNGEE. The CDR3 protein is CASNNRGSNTGELFF. In DNA, the CDR3 is TGTGCCAGCAACAACAGGGGTTCGAACACCGGGGAGCTGTTTTTT. Full variable domain (outside the CDR3, taken from reference TRBV9 and TRBJ2-2): DSGVTQTPKHLITATGQRVTLRCSPRSGDLSVYWYQQSLDQGLQFLIQYYNGEERAKGNILERFSAQQFPDLHSELNLSSLELGDSALYFCASNNRGSNTGELFFGEGSRLTVL.

This clonotype has only a few counts. This rearrangement joins TRBV5-1 to TRBJ2-1; tentative D call: TRBD1 (6 bases). The CDR3 contains 16 residues. Germline CDR1 reads SGHRS; CDR2 reads YFSETQ. Trimming pared 0 bases from V and 2 bases from J, leaving 12 bases between. CDR3 protein: CASSLVPRGPYNEQFF. CDR3 in DNA: TGCGCCAGCAGCTTGGTTCCCAGGGGCCCCTACAATGAGCAGTTCTTC. Full variable domain (rest looked up from reference TRBV5-1 and TRBJ2-1): KAGVTQTPRYLIKTRGQQVTLSCSPISGHRSVSWYQQTPGQGLQFLFEYFSETQRNKGNFPGRFSGRQFSNSRSEMNVSTLELGDSALYLCASSLVPRGPYNEQFFGPGTRLTVL.

The J gene is TRBJ2-3, the V gene TRBV12-3 or TRBV12-4, with D perhaps matching TRBD2 (6 bases). V lost 6 bases, J lost 4 bases, and 14 bases lay in between. The CDR3 sequence is 14 residues long. The DNA of the CDR3 is TGTGCCAGCAGATTCTCGGGAGCCCCAGATACGCAGTATTTT. Residues: CASRFSGAPDTQYF.

This chain connects TRBV4-3 to TRBJ1-4; maybe TRBD1 (5 bases). Germline V CDR1 and CDR2: LGHNA, YSLEER. V was cut by 0 bases and J by 5 bases, with 13 bases left in between. This CDR3 is built from 16 residues. DNA for the CDR3: TGCGCCAGCAGCCAAGATTTCGGCAGGGCGAATGAAAAACTGTTTTTT. Translating it yields CASSQDFGRANEKLFF.

This clonotype turned up a few times. This sequence joins TRBV7-9 and TRBJ2-5; 9 positions match TRBD1. V gave up 5 bases and J gave up 5 bases; unmatched junction bases: 3. This CDR3 has 13 amino acids. In germline, CDR1 is SEHNR, CDR2 FQNEAQ (reference sequence). The DNA of the CDR3 is TGTGCCAGCAGCCACAGGGGGCGGGAGACCCAGTACTTC. It specifies CASSHRGRETQYF.